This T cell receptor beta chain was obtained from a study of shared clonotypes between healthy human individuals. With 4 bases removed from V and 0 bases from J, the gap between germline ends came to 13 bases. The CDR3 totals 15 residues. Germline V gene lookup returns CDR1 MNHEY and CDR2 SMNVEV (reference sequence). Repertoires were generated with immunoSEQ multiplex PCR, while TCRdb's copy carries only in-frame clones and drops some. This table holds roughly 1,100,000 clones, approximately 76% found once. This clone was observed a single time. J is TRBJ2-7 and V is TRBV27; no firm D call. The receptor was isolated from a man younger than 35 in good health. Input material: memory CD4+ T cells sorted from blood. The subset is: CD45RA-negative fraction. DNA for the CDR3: TGTGCCAGCAGTTGGGGAAAGGTGCTCTCCTACGAGCAGTACTTC. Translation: CASSWGKVLSYEQYF.